This TCR beta chain was profiled in a study of response to subunit inactivated influenza vaccine. Study findings and constraints: T cells newly recruited by each seasonal influenza vaccination are few, the authors suggested.

This clonotype was counted between two and nine times. No antigen is known for it. TCRdb called the RT-PCR reads again in MiXCR, with one record for every CDR3 protein. Among 500,000 to 600,000 distinct CDR3 sequences listed, 16% were seen once. V trimming: 1 base; J trimming: 8 bases; junction bases outside the gene matches: 10. The CDR3 has 16 residues. Germline V gives CDR1 SGHTA, CDR2 FQGNSA. The sequencing used CD4+ T cells sorted from PBMCs, collected less than 30 months after vaccination. The clonotype was recovered from a man aged 50 to 75 who received an inactivated influenza vaccine. The rearrangement joins TRBV7-2 to TRBJ2-5; 10 nucleotides line up with TRBD1. The CDR3, as DNA: TGTGCCAGCAGCTTAGAGGATGGGACAGGGGCACGTACCCAGTACTTC. It translates to CASSLEDGTGARTQYF. Combining the CDR3 with reference TRBV7-2 and TRBJ2-5 gives the whole variable domain GAGVSQSPSNKVTEKGKDVELRCDPISGHTALYWYRQSLGQGLEFLIYFQGNSAPDKSGLPSDRFSAERTGGSVSTLTIQRTQQEDSAVYLCASSLEDGTGARTQYFGPGTRLLVL.